A selection of T cell receptor beta chains follows, all from one sample in a study of shared clonotypes between healthy human individuals. Profiled with immunoSEQ multiplex PCR; TCRdb holds only in-frame clones, not every one. This table has around 1,000,000 clones, 77% appearing once. The material sequenced was memory CD4+ T cells from PBMCs. These receptors were obtained from a man aged 18 to 29 in good health. Some clones in this sample may be carry-over from other donors' samples. The CDR3 runs from the conserved cysteine through the conserved F or W. D genes are given only for firm matches. The listing skips clone size in some rows; elsewhere it reads once, few, many or a size class.

clone_size j_call d_call v_call cdr3_nt cdr3_aa
- TRBJ1-2 TRBD1 TRBV5-5 TGTGCCAGCAGCTTGGTGGACAGGGGGTTCGCTGGCTACACCTTC CASSLVDRGFAGYTF
- TRBJ1-1 - TRBV19 TGTGCCAGTAGTACCGCCCCAGGAGGTTCAGCTTTCTTT CASSTAPGGSAFF
- TRBJ2-7 TRBD2 TRBV6-6 TGTGCCAGCAGTTTGGTCGGCGGGAGCTACGAGCAGTACTTC CASSLVGGSYEQYF
- TRBJ2-1 TRBD2 TRBV27 TGTGCCAGCAGTTTGGGACTAGCGGTTAACAATGAGCAGTTCTTC CASSLGLAVNNEQFF
once TRBJ1-5 - TRBV28 TGTGCCAGCACGCCCACGGAGGGTCTCAATCAGCCCCAGCATTTT CASTPTEGLNQPQHF
few TRBJ1-2 - TRBV18 TGTGCCAGCTCAGCTACCGGGACGGCCTATGGCTACACCTTC CASSATGTAYGYTF
- TRBJ2-1 - TRBV7-6 TGTGCCAGCAGCTTAGGGGAGGATGCCACTCGCAATGAGCAGTTCTTC CASSLGEDATRNEQFF
once TRBJ2-5 - TRBV5-1 TGCGCCAGCAGCTTATACCAGGGGCCGGAGACCCAGTACTTC CASSLYQGPETQYF
once TRBJ1-3 - TRBV5-6 TGTGCCAGCGGCGCGTCCAGGACTGGCACCATATATTTT CASGASRTGTIYF
few TRBJ2-3 - TRBV6-4 TGTGCCAGCAGCGTTAGACCGGGAGCGGAAGATACGCAGTATTTT CASSVRPGAEDTQYF
- TRBJ2-1 TRBD2 TRBV6-1 TGTGCCAGCAGTCCCTCCTTACTAGCGGACAATGAGCAGTTCTTC CASSPSLLADNEQFF
- TRBJ1-5 - TRBV30 TGTGCCTGGAGTGTCAACATCGGGGGGGGAGCCCAGCATTTT CAWSVNIGGGAQHF
once TRBJ2-1 TRBD2 TRBV5-4 TGTGCCAGCAGCTTGGGCGGGAGGCCCCATGAGCAGTTCTTC CASSLGGRPHEQFF
once TRBJ2-2 - TRBV6-1 TGTGCCAGCAGGGAACCGGGATCCCGGTACGGGGAGCTGTTTTTT CASREPGSRYGELFF
- TRBJ1-5 - TRBV15 TGTGCCACCAGCAGGGACCGACACCGCAATCAGCCCCAGCATTTT CATSRDRHRNQPQHF
- TRBJ2-7 TRBD1 TRBV19 TGTGCCAGTAGTCCTTCCGGGACAGGGGGCTTCTACGAGCAGTACTTC CASSPSGTGGFYEQYF
- TRBJ2-1 - TRBV28 TGTGCCAGCAGTTTCCCCCCCCCGGAAATGAATGAGCAGTTCTTC CASSFPPPEMNEQFF
- TRBJ2-5 - TRBV20-1 TGCAGTGCTTTAAGGGGAGAGACCCAGTACTTC CSALRGETQYF
- TRBJ1-2 TRBD1 TRBV6-1 TGTGCCAGCGTACAGGGGTTGGAAGGCTACACCTTC CASVQGLEGYTF
- TRBJ2-6 - TRBV9 TGTGCCAGCAGCGGGGGACGGTCTGGGGCCAACGTCCTGACTTTC CASSGGRSGANVLTF
- TRBJ1-2 - TRBV29-1 TGCAGCGTTGACAGGGCGGCAGGGGTCGGCGGCTACACCTTC CSVDRAAGVGGYTF
- TRBJ1-4 - TRBV28 TGTGCCAGCAGTTTTCTCGACAGCGGTAATGAAAAACTGTTTTTT CASSFLDSGNEKLFF
- TRBJ2-1 TRBD2 TRBV28 TGTGCCAGCAGGACCAACGAACTAGCGGGAGCTAATGAGCAGTTCTTC CASRTNELAGANEQFF
few TRBJ1-5 TRBD1 TRBV5-1 TGCGCCAGCAGCTTGGCTGGACAGGGGGATCAGCCCCAGCATTTT CASSLAGQGDQPQHF
- TRBJ2-7 TRBD1 TRBV10-3 TGTGCCATCAGTGGCGGGACAGGGGGCTACGAGCAGTACTTC CAISGGTGGYEQYF
once TRBJ1-2 - TRBV28 TGTGCCAGCAGTTTCGGGGGGGCTATAATTAACTATGGCTACACCTTC CASSFGGAIINYGYTF
few TRBJ2-7 - TRBV28 TGTGCCAGCAGCGCTGGGGCTTTTCAGTACTTC CASSAGAFQYF
- TRBJ2-4 - TRBV30 TGTGCCTGGAGTCAGGGGGCCAAAAACATTCAGTACTTC CAWSQGAKNIQYF
few TRBJ2-7 - TRBV2 TGTGCCAGCAGTGAAGTGGTCAGCTCCTACGAGCAGTACTTC CASSEVVSSYEQYF
many TRBJ2-3 TRBD1 TRBV4-1 TGCGCCAGCAGCCAAGTTTTGGGGACAGGGGACGCAGATACGCAGTATTTT CASSQVLGTGDADTQYF
- TRBJ1-1 - TRBV19 TGTGCCAGTAGTATAGGAGCAGCTGAAACTTTCTTT CASSIGAAETFF
- TRBJ2-3 TRBD2 TRBV28 TGTGCCAGCAGTCTAGCGGGAGGAGTAGATACGCAGTATTTT CASSLAGGVDTQYF
- TRBJ2-3 - TRBV18 TGTGCCAGCTCACTAAATATGGCAGATACGCAGTATTTT CASSLNMADTQYF
- TRBJ2-5 - TRBV19 TGTGCCAGTAGTCAGGGCAGGAGGGAGACCCAGTACTTC CASSQGRRETQYF
- TRBJ1-2 - TRBV5-4 TGTGCCAGCAGCTTGGACGGGTTTTCTAACTATGGCTACACCTTC CASSLDGFSNYGYTF
- TRBJ2-7 - TRBV5-5 TGTGCCAGCAGCTTGTCGGTTCGGGGATCCTACGAGCAGTACTTC CASSLSVRGSYEQYF
- TRBJ2-1 - TRBV7-9 TGTGCCAGCAGCCCGACCACGGGTACGGGGCGGAATGAGCAGTTCTTC CASSPTTGTGRNEQFF
- TRBJ2-7 TRBD2 TRBV5-1 TGCGCCAGCAGCTTGGAACTAGCGGGAGAGGGCGAGCAGTACTTC CASSLELAGEGEQYF
- TRBJ2-6 TRBD1 TRBV25-1 TGTGCCAGCAGTGGGACACAGGGGGCCGGGGCCAACGTCCTGACTTTC CASSGTQGAGANVLTF
- TRBJ1-1 - TRBV11-3 TGTGCCAGCAGCTTTTCAGTTAACACTGAAGCTTTCTTT CASSFSVNTEAFF
- TRBJ2-7 TRBD2 TRBV27 TGTGCCAGCAGTTTATTGGGTAGCGGGACTTACTACTACGAGCAGTACTTC CASSLLGSGTYYYEQYF
- TRBJ2-3 - TRBV9 TGTGCCAGCAGCATTCCGACAGCAGCAAGCACAGATACGCAGTATTTT CASSIPTAASTDTQYF
once TRBJ2-2 - TRBV28 TGTGCCACCATTATGGCAGGGGCGATCGCCGGGGAGCTGTTTTTT CATIMAGAIAGELFF
- TRBJ2-5 TRBD2 TRBV28 TGTGCCAGCAGTTCGAACCCGGGACTAGCGGGAGGAGTAGGGTCCGTAGGGTGGGAGACCCAGTACTTC CASSSNPGLAGGVGSVGWETQYF
- TRBJ1-1 - TRBV30 TGTGCCTGGATAGGACTCAAATTACTTCCGAACACTGAAGCTTTCTTT CAWIGLKLLPNTEAFF
- TRBJ2-7 - TRBV2 TGTGCCAGCAGTATGGACCGGTACGAGCAGTACTTC CASSMDRYEQYF
once TRBJ2-2 TRBD2 TRBV7-6 TGTGCCAGCAGCCCCGGGGGAGGACTAGCGGGCGGGGAGCTGTTTTTT CASSPGGGLAGGELFF
- TRBJ2-5 TRBD1 TRBV4-1 TGCGCCAGCAGCTCACAACTACAGGGGAAAGAAGAGACCCAGTACTTC CASSSQLQGKEETQYF